Below are 6 T cell receptor beta chains sequenced from a single sample in a study of T cell responses to AZD1222 COVID-19 vaccine. Produced via immunoSEQ multiplex PCR; TCRdb's table is partial and in-frame only. This table holds 100,000 to 150,000 clones, roughly nine tenths found once. This sample comprised peripheral blood, obtained on day 0 of AZD1222 vaccination. All receptors derive from an adult in good health.

V usage is TRBV4-1 and J usage is TRBJ2-7; D is perhaps TRBD2 (6 bases). This CDR3 has 18 amino acids. CDR1 and CDR2 from the germline V gene are MGHRA and YSYEKL. V was trimmed by 3 bases and J by 0 bases, leaving 21 bases between them. CDR3 region: CASSQLRSTSLSSYEQYF. CDR3 nucleotides: TGCGCCAGCAGCCAGCTTCGGAGTACTAGCCTTAGCTCCTACGAGCAGTACTTC.

The chain carries TRBV28 and TRBJ1-4; D gene ambiguous. Germline CDR1 and CDR2: MDHEN and SYDVKM. This CDR3 contains 12 residues. Deletions cut 9 bases from V and 8 bases from J, with 13 bases between. The CDR3, as DNA: TGTGCCAGTAAAATGACCGGGGAAAAACTGTTTTTT. Amino acids: CASKMTGEKLFF.

The rearrangement joins TRBV5-4 to TRBJ2-1; unclear D gene. Germline V lookup: CDR1 SGHNT, CDR2 YYREEE (reference sequence). The CDR3 sequence is 14 residues long. Trimming pared 0 bases from V and 8 bases from J, leaving 12 bases between. CDR3: CASSLARAGDEQFF. CDR3 nucleotide sequence: TGTGCCAGCAGCTTGGCACGGGCCGGCGATGAGCAGTTCTTC. Combining the CDR3 with reference TRBV5-4 and TRBJ2-1 gives the whole variable domain ETGVTQSPTHLIKTRGQQVTLRCSSQSGHNTVSWYQQALGQGPQFIFQYYREEENGRGNFPPRFSGLQFPNYSSELNVNALELDDSALYLCASSLARAGDEQFFGPGTRLTVL.

The rearrangement joins TRBV2 to TRBJ2-7; D remains unclear. V was cut by 10 bases and J by 2 bases, with 9 bases left in between. The CDR3 runs 11 residues. Germline CDR1 reads SNHLY; CDR2 reads FYNNEI. The CDR3 protein is CATEVPYEQYF. The CDR3 region has the DNA TGTGCCACCGAAGTCCCCTACGAGCAGTACTTC.

The rearrangement joins TRBV5-4 to TRBJ1-1, with a possible D match to TRBD1 (5 bases). Germline-derived CDR1 and CDR2 are SGHNT and YYREEE (reference sequence). Trimming left V 3 bases short and J 1 base short, with 13 bases between. CDR3 length: 15 residues. CDR3 in amino acids: CASSSITGTNTEAFF. The CDR3 DNA sequence: TGTGCCAGCAGCTCCATTACAGGCACGAACACTGAAGCTTTCTTT. The complete variable domain, with remaining parts taken from reference TRBV5-4 and TRBJ1-1, reads ETGVTQSPTHLIKTRGQQVTLRCSSQSGHNTVSWYQQALGQGPQFIFQYYREEENGRGNFPPRFSGLQFPNYSSELNVNALELDDSALYLCASSSITGTNTEAFFGQGTRLTVV.

The gene calls are TRBV7-3 and TRBJ2-1; tentatively, D is TRBD1 or TRBD2 (5 bases each). This CDR3 comprises 15 residues. V was clipped by 2 bases and J by 0 bases, with 8 bases between them. Germline V gives CDR1 SGHTA, CDR2 FQGTGA. The CDR3 protein is CASSLAGSSYNEQFF. Written as DNA, the CDR3 is TGTGCCAGCAGCTTAGCAGGGAGCTCCTACAATGAGCAGTTCTTC.